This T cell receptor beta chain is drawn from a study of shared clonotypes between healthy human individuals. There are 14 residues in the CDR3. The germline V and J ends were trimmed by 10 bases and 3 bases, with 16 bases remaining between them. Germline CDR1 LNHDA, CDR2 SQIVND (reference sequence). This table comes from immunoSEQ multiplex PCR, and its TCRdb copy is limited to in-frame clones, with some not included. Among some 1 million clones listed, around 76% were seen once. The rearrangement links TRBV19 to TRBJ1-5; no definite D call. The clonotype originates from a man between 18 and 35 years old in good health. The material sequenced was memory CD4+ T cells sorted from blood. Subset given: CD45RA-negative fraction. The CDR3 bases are TGTGCCACCGCCTCTTGGGGTCTCAATCAGCCCCAGCATTTT. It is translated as CATASWGLNQPQHF.